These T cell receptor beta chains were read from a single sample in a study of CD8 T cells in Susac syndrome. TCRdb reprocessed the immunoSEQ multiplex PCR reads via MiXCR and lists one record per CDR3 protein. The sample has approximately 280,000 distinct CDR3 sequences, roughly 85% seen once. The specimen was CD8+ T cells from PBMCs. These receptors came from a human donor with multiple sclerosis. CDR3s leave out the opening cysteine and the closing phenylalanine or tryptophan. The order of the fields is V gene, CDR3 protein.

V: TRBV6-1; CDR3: ASSEALGGRDEQF
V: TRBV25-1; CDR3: ASSEQTGELF
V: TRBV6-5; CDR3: ASSYSAGTKGYEQY
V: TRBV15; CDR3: ATSPDRQPREKLF
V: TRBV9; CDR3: ASSLGGDTEAF
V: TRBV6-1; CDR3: ASSDLNTGELF
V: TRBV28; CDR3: ASSLLASYNEQF
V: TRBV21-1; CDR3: ASTVETQY
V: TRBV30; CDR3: AWNTHREGYEQY
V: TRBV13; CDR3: ASSFSSTYEQY
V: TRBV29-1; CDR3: SVEGRKYEQY
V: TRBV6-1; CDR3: ASSTDRGLNQPQH
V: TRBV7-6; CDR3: ASSSGADYGDEQF
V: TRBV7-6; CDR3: ASSLTLAFTDTQY
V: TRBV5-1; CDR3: ASSLGQALSANTGELF
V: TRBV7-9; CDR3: ASSHPGQNTGELF
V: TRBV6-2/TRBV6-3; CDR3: ASSYSRTGADEQY
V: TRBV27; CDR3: ASTARQGANEKLF
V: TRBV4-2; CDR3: ASSQLQELPYEQY
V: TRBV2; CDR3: AIRGRYNEQF